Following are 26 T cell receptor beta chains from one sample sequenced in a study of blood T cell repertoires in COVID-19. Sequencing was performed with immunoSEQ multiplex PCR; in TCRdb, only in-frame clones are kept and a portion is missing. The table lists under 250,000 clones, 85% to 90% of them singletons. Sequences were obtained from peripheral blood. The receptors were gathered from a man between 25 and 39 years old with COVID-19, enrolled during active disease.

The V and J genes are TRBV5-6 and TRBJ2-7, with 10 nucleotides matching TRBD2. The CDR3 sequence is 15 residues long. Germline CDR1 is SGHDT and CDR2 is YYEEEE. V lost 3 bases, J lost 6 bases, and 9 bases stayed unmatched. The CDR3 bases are TGTGCCAGCAGCTGGGGACTAGCGAAACCAGCCGAGCAGTACTTC. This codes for CASSWGLAKPAEQYF.

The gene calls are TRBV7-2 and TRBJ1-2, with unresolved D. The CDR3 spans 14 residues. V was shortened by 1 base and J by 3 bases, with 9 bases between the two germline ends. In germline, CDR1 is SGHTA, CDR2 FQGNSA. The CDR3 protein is CASSLGAAYYGYTF. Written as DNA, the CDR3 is TGTGCCAGCAGCTTAGGGGCTGCCTACTATGGCTACACCTTC.

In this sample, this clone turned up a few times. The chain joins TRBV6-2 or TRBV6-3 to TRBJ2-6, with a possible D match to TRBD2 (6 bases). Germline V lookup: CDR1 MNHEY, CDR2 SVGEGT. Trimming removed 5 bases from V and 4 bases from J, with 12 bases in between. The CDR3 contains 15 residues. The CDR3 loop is CASSLGTGGANVLTF. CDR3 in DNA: TGTGCCAGCAGTCTTGGGACTGGCGGGGCCAACGTCCTGACTTTC.

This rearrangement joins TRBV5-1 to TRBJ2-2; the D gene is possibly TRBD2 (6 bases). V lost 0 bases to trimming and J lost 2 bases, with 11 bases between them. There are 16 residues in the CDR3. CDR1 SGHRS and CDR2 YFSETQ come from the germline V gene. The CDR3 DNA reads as TGCGCCAGCAGCTTGGTTACTAGCCCTAACACCGGGGAGCTGTTTTTT. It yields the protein CASSLVTSPNTGELFF.

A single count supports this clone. This CDR3 reads CASSGAGYGYTF. As DNA, the CDR3 is TGTGCCAGCAGTGGGGCAGGCTATGGCTACACCTTC. This chain links TRBV2 with TRBJ1-2; D gene unclear. CDR3 size: 12 residues. The V and J ends lost 4 bases and 4 bases respectively, with 7 bases between them. Per germline, CDR1 SNHLY and CDR2 FYNNEI.

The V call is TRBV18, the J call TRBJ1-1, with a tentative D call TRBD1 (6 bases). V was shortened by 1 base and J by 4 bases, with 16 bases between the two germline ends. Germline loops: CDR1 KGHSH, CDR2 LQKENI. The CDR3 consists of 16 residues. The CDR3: CASSPLEALGGTEAFF. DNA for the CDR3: TGTGCCAGCTCACCACTAGAGGCTTTAGGGGGCACTGAAGCTTTCTTT.

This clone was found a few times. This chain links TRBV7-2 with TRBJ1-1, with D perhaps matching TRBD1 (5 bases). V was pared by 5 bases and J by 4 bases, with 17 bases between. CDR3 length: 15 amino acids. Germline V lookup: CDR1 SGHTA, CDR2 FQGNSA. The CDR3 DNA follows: TGTGCCAGCAGCCCACGGGGGGGGAAGGGCACTGAAGCTTTCTTT. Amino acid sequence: CASSPRGGKGTEAFF.

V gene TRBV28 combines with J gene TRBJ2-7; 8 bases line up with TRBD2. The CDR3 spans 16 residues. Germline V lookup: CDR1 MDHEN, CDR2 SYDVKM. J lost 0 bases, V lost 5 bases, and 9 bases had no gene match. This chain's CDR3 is CASSTFGGGPSYEQYF. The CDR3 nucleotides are TGTGCCAGCAGTACATTCGGGGGGGGGCCCTCCTACGAGCAGTACTTC.

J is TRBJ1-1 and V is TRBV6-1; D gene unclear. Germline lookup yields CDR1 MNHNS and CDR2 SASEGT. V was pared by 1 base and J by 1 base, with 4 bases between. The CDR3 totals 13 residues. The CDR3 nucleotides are TGTGCCAGCAGTGAAGAGAGGAACACTGAAGCTTTCTTT. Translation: CASSEERNTEAFF.

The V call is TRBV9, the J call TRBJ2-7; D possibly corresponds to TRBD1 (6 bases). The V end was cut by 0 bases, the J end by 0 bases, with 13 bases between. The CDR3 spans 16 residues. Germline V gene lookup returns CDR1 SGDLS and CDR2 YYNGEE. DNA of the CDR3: TGTGCCAGCAGCGTAGGTGTGGGGGCATTCTCCTACGAGCAGTACTTC. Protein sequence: CASSVGVGAFSYEQYF.

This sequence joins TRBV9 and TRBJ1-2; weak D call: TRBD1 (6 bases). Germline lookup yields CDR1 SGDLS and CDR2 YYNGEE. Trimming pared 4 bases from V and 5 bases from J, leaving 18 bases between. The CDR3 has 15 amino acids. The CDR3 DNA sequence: TGTGCCAGCAGCCCCACCAGTGGGGGGGCGTATGGCTACACCTTC. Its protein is CASSPTSGGAYGYTF. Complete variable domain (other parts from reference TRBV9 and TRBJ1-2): DSGVTQTPKHLITATGQRVTLRCSPRSGDLSVYWYQQSLDQGLQFLIQYYNGEERAKGNILERFSAQQFPDLHSELNLSSLELGDSALYFCASSPTSGGAYGYTFGSGTRLTVV.

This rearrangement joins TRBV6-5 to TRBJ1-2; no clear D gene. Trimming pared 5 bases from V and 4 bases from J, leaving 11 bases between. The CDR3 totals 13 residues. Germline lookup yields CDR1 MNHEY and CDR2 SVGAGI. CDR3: CASSLSRGYGYTF. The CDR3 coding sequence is TGTGCCAGCAGTCTTAGCCGGGGCTATGGCTACACCTTC.

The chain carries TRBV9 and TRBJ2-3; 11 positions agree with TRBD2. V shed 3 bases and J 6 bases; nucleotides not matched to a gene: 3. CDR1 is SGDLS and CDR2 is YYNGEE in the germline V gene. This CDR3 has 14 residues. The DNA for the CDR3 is TGTGCCAGCAGCGCTAGACTAGCGGGGGATACGCAGTATTTT. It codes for CASSARLAGDTQYF.

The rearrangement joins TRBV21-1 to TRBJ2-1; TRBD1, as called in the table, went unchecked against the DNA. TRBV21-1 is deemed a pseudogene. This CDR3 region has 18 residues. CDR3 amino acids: CASSKVEKGQDNYNEQFF. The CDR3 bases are TGTGCCAGCAGCAAAGTAGAAAAAGGACAAGACAACTACAATGAGCAGTTCTTC.

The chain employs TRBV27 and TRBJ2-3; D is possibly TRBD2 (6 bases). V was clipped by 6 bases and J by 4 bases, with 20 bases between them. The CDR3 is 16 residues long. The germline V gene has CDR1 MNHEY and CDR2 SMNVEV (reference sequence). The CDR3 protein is CASRPPLRDSADTQYF. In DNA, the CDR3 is TGTGCCAGCAGGCCTCCGTTGCGGGATAGCGCAGATACGCAGTATTTT.

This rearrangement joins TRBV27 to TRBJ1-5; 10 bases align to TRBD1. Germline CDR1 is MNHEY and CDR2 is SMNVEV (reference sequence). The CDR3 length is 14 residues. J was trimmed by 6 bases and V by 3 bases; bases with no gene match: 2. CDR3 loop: CASSFRTGGQPQHF. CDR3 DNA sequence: TGTGCCAGCAGTTTCCGGACAGGGGGTCAGCCCCAGCATTTT.

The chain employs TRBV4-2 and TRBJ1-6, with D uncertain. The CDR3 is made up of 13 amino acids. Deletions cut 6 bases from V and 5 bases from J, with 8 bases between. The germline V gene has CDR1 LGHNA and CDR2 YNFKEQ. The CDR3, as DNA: TGTGCCAGCAGTAAGCAGGATAATTCACCCCTCCACTTT. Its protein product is CASSKQDNSPLHF.

As DNA, the CDR3 is TGTGCCAGCAGTTTACTCTTTTCCGGGAGGGCCGGGGAGCAGTACTTC. It yields the protein CASSLLFSGRAGEQYF. The rearrangement uses TRBV28 and TRBJ2-7, with TRBD2 identical over 8 bases. The CDR3 totals 16 residues. Germline loops: CDR1 MDHEN, CDR2 SYDVKM. V shed 2 bases, J shed 7 bases, and the junction held 13 bases outside the gene matches.

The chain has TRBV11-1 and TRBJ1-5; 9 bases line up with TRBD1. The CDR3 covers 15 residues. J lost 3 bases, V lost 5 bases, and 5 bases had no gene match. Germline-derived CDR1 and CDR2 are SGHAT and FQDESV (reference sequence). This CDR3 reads CASSPGTGSNQPQHF. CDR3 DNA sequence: TGTGCCAGCAGCCCCGGGACAGGGTCCAATCAGCCCCAGCATTTT.

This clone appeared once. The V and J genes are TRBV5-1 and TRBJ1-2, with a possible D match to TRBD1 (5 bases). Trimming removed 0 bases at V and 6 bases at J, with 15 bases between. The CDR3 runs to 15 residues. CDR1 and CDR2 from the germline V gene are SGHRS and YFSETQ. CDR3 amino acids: CASSLAYGGKDGYTF. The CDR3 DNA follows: TGCGCCAGCAGCTTGGCCTACGGGGGGAAAGATGGCTACACCTTC.

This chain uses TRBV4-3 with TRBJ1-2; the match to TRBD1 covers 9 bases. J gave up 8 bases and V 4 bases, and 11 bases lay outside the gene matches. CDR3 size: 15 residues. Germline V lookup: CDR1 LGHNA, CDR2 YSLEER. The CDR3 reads CASSRGQGEALGYTF. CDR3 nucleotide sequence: TGCGCCAGCAGCCGGGGACAGGGAGAGGCCCTGGGCTACACCTTC.

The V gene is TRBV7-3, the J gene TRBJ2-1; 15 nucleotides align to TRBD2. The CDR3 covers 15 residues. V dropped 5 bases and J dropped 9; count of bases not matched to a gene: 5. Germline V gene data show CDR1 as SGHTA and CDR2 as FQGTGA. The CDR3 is CASSPGLAGGTEQFF. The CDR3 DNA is TGTGCCAGCAGCCCGGGACTAGCGGGGGGTACTGAGCAGTTCTTC.

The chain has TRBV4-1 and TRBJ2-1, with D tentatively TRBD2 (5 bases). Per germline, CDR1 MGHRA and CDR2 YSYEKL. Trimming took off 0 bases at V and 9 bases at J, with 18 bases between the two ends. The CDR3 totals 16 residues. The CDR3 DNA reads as TGCGCCAGCAGCCAAGAGAAGGCAGTTCGAGGACTTGAGCAGTTCTTC. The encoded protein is CASSQEKAVRGLEQFF.

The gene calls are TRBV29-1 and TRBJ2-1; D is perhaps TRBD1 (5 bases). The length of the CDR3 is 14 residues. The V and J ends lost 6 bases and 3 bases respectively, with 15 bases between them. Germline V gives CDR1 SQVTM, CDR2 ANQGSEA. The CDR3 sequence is CSVGQGGFYNEQFF. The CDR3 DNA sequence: TGCAGCGTAGGACAAGGCGGTTTCTACAATGAGCAGTTCTTC.

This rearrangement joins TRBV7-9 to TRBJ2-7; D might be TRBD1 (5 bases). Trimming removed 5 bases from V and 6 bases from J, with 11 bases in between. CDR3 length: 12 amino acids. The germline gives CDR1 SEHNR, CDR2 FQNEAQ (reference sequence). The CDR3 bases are TGTGCCAGCAGCGCCTCAAGGGGCGAGCAGTACTTC. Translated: CASSASRGEQYF. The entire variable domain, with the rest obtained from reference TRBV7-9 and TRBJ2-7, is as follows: DTGVSQNPRHKITKRGQNVTFRCDPISEHNRLYWYRQTLGQGPEFLTYFQNEAQLEKSRLLSDRFSAERPKGSFSTLEIQRTEQGDSAMYLCASSASRGEQYFGPGTRLTVT.

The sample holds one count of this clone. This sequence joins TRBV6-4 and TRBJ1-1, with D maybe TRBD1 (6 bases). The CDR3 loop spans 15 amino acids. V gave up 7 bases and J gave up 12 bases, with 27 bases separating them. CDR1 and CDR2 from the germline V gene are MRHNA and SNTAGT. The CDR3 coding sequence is TGTGCCAGCAAGAGTTGGAGCCGTGACGGGGGGCTGACTTTCTTT. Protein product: CASKSWSRDGGLTFF.